This T cell receptor beta chain was identified in a study of neurological immune-mediated disorders. Whole-study results and caveats: The absence of any CDR3 amino acid sequence shared by expanded clones across subjects suggests that repertoires were private in all groups.

Time point specified: longitudinal time-point 1 (baseline). PBMCs stored at -80 C, 2 million in total, were the source of the unsorted libraries. Germline assignment: CDR1 DFQATT and CDR2 SNEGSKA (reference sequence). This CDR3 is built from 14 residues. The V gene end was trimmed by 2 bases and the J gene end by 6 bases; junction bases not matched to a gene: 8. With 10-nucleotide random UMIs, 5'RACE was used to make the cDNA. MiXCR, applied by TCRdb to the 5' RACE reads, yields one record per CDR3 protein. The profile covers some 60,000 distinct CDR3 sequences, with roughly a tenth appearing a single time and less than 8.5% taken by the ten largest. The table lists this clonotype with many counts. Its antigen is unidentified.

The source material was PBMCs. The sequence came from a male donor with HTLV-1-associated myelopathy (HAM/TSP). V usage is TRBV20-1 and J usage is TRBJ2-5; 8 nucleotides match TRBD2. CDR3 bases: TGCAGTGCTAGACTCGCGGGGGGTAAACAGACCCAGTACTTC. It translates to CSARLAGGKQTQYF.